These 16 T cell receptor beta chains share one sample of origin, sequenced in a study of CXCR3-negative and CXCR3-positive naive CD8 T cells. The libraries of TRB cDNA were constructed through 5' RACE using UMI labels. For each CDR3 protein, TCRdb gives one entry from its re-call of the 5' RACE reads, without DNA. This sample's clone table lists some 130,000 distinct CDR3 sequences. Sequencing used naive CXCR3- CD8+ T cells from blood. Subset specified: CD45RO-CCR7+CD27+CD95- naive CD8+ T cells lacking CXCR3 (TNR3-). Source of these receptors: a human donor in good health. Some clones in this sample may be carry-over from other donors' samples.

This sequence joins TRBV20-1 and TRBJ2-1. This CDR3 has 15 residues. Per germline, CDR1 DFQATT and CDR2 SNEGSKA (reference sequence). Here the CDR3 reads CSARDRRSSYNGQFF.

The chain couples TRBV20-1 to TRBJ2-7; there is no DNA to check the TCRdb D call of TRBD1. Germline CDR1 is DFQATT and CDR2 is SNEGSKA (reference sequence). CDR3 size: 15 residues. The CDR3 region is CSARASPTASYEQYF.

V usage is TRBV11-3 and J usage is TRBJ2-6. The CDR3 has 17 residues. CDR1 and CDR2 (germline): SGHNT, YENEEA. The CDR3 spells CASFRGSPGPGANVLTF.

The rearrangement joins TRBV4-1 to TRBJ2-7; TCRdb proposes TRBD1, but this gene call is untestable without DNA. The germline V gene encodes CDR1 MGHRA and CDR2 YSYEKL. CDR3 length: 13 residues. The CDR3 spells CASSQPRGGEQYF.

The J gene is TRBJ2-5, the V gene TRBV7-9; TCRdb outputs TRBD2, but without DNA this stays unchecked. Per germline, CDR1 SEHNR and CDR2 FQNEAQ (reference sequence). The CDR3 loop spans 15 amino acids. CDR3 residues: CASSLGLAGVETQYF.

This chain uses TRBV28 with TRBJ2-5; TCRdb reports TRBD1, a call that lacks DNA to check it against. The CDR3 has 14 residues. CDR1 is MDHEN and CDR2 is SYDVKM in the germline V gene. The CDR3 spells CASRPDRFRETQYF.

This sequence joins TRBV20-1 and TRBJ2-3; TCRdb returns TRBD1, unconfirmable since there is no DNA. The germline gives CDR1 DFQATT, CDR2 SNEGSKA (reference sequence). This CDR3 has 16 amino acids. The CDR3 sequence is CSARDLGGNLGDTQYF.

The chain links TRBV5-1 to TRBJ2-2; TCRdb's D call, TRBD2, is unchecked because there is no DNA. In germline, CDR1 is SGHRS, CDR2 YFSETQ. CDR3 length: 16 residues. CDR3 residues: CASSLSGSWNTGELFF. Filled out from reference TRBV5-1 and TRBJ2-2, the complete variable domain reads KAGVTQTPRYLIKTRGQQVTLSCSPISGHRSVSWYQQTPGQGLQFLFEYFSETQRNKGNFPGRFSGRQFSNSRSEMNVSTLELGDSALYLCASSLSGSWNTGELFFGEGSRLTVL.

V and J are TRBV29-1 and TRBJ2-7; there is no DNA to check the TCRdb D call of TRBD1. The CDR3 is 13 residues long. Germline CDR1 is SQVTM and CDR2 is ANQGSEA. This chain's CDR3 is CSVTGNLSYEQYF.

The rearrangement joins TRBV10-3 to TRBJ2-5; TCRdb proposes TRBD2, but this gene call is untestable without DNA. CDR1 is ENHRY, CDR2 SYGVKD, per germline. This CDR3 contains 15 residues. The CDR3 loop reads CAIRLTSGGMETQYF.

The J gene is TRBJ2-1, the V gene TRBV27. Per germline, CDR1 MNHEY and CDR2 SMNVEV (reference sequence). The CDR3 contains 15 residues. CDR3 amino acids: CASSFLLARHNEQFF.

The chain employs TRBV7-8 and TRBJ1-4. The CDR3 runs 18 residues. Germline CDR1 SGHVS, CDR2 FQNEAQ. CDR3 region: CASSLDGPDFAQREKLFF.

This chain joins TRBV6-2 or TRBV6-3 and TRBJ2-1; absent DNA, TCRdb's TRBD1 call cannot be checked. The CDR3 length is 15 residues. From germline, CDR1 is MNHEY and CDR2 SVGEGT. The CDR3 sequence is CASSSRQIIYNEQFF.

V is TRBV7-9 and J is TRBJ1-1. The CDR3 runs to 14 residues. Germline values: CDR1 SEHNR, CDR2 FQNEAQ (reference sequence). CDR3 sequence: CASSSEGRDTEAFF.

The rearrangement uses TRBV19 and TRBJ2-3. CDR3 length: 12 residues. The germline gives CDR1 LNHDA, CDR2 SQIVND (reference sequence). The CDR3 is CASSIDPDTQYF.

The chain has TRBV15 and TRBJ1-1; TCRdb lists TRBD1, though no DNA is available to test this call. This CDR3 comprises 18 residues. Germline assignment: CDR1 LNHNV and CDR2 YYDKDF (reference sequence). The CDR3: CATSRDGWPGTANTEAFF.